This passage covers 32 T cell receptor beta chains from one sample sequenced in a study of PD-1 blockade in classical Hodgkin lymphoma. Time point indicated: cycle 4 day 1 (C4D1), after less than 7 weeks of nivolumab. All patients relapsed after autologous stem cell transplantation, and brentuximab vedotin exposure varied. Some clones are missing from TCRdb's copy, which holds only in-frame ones; the method was immunoSEQ multiplex PCR. The table has about 90,000 clones, 90% seen once; the top ten hold roughly 3%. The specimen was peripheral blood mononuclear cells (PBMCs), collected before the fourth cycle of nivolumab. The receptors shown here come from a human donor with classical Hodgkin lymphoma.

The sample holds a few counts of this clone. This chain links TRBV2 with TRBJ1-6, with TRBD1 matching 11 bases. Looked up from germline, CDR1 is SNHLY and CDR2 is FYNNEI. The CDR3 runs 15 residues. V lost 4 bases to trimming and J lost 11 bases; unmatched junction nucleotides: 7. CDR3 DNA sequence: TGTGCCAGCAGTGGGACAGGGGGCCCCGGGACACCCCTCCACTTT. Translation: CASSGTGGPGTPLHF.

The chain joins TRBV19 to TRBJ2-2, with D unclear. Germline V gene lookup returns CDR1 LNHDA and CDR2 SQIVND (reference sequence). The CDR3 has 15 amino acids. V was shortened by 3 bases and J by 2 bases, with 10 bases between the two germline ends. CDR3 sequence reads: CASSILSGNTGELFF. In DNA, the CDR3 is TGTGCCAGTAGTATCCTCTCTGGAAACACCGGGGAGCTGTTTTTT.

V usage is TRBV5-1 and J usage is TRBJ2-2; no clear D. Germline V gives CDR1 SGHRS, CDR2 YFSETQ. The CDR3 is 16 amino acids. Trimming took off 0 bases at V and 2 bases at J, with 11 bases between the two ends. The DNA for the CDR3 is TGCGCCAGCAGCTTGGTTCCCCCCGATAACACCGGGGAGCTGTTTTTT. Translating gives CASSLVPPDNTGELFF.

The J gene is TRBJ1-4, the V gene TRBV5-8; a possible D gene is TRBD1 (6 bases). Deletions cut 0 bases from V and 8 bases from J, with 17 bases between. This CDR3 has 16 amino acids. Germline CDR1 and CDR2: SGHTS and YDEGEE. In DNA form, the CDR3 reads TGTGCCAGCAGCTTGGGACAGGACCAGGGACGGGAAAAACTGTTTTTT. Its translation is CASSLGQDQGREKLFF. The full variable domain, completed using reference TRBV5-8 and TRBJ1-4, is EAGVTQSPTHLIKTRGQQATLRCSPISGHTSVYWYQQALGLGLQFLLWYDEGEERNRGNFPPRFSGRQFPNYSSELNVNALELEDSALYLCASSLGQDQGREKLFFGSGTQLSVL.

V is TRBV15 and J is TRBJ2-2, with 7 nucleotides matching TRBD2. Trimming cost V 0 bases and J 4 bases; bases outside gene matches: 8. Germline V lookup: CDR1 LNHNV, CDR2 YYDKDF (reference sequence). This CDR3 comprises 17 residues. This CDR3 is CATSRERLADFTGELFF. CDR3 bases: TGTGCCACCAGCAGAGAGAGGCTAGCGGACTTCACCGGGGAGCTGTTTTTT. The whole variable domain, remainder taken from reference TRBV15 and TRBJ2-2, is DAMVIQNPRYQVTQFGKPVTLSCSQTLNHNVMYWYQQKSSQAPKLLFHYYDKDFNNEADTPDNFQSRRPNTSFCFLDIRSPGLGDTAMYLCATSRERLADFTGELFFGEGSRLTVL.

This chain links TRBV5-6 with TRBJ2-1; 14 bases map to TRBD2. CDR1 and CDR2 (germline): SGHDT, YYEEEE. The CDR3 contains 15 residues. V shed 4 bases, J shed 7 bases, and the junction held 4 bases outside the gene matches. The CDR3 spells CASSPGLAGGNEQFF. As DNA, the CDR3 is TGTGCCAGCAGCCCAGGACTAGCGGGGGGTAATGAGCAGTTCTTC.

In its sample, this clone was seen once. The chain couples TRBV7-2 to TRBJ2-6, with 9 bases matching TRBD2. V was clipped by 0 bases and J by 3 bases; unmatched bases: 9. This CDR3 has 19 residues. The V gene's germline CDR1 is SGHTA and CDR2 FQGNSA. For the CDR3, the DNA is TGTGCCAGCAGCTTAGCGAGAGGCGGGGGGGCCTTTGGGGCCAACGTCCTGACTTTC. This encodes CASSLARGGGAFGANVLTF.

The rearrangement uses TRBV19 and TRBJ2-2, with TRBD2 as a possible D gene (5 bases). Germline V gene lookup returns CDR1 LNHDA and CDR2 SQIVND (reference sequence). This CDR3 comprises 15 residues. Trimming removed 4 bases at V and 4 bases at J, with 13 bases between. CDR3 protein: CASSTAGISTGELFF. The CDR3 nucleotides read TGTGCCAGTAGTACCGCCGGGATTTCCACCGGGGAGCTGTTTTTT.

Remarks on this clone: At one boundary the junction diverges from the germline segment, which might be a read error. The chain has TRBV19 and TRBJ1-6; possibly TRBD1 for D (5 bases). The germline V gene has CDR1 LNHDA and CDR2 SQIVND (reference sequence). This CDR3 is built from 14 residues. CDR3: CASSIGGTNPPLHF. For the CDR3, the DNA is TGTGCCAGTAGTATTGGTGGGACTAATCCACCCCTCCACTTT.

The chain recombines TRBV18 with TRBJ1-4; a possible D gene is TRBD1 (6 bases). The CDR3 is made up of 14 amino acids. Germline CDR1 is KGHSH and CDR2 is LQKENI. V gave up 5 bases and J gave up 3 bases, with 10 bases separating them. In DNA form, the CDR3 reads TGTGCCAGCTCATCGACAGGCTCTAATGAAAAACTGTTTTTT. Its protein product is CASSSTGSNEKLFF.

The V call is TRBV5-1, the J call TRBJ1-1; D gene unclear. From germline, CDR1 is SGHRS and CDR2 YFSETQ. With 3 bases removed from V and 0 bases from J, the gap between germline ends came to 9 bases. This CDR3 region has 14 residues. CDR3 coding DNA: TGCGCCAGCAGCTCTCAGAGCTTGAACACTGAAGCTTTCTTT. Translated, it gives CASSSQSLNTEAFF.

This clone was observed a few times. J is TRBJ2-2 and V is TRBV18; 10 bases align to TRBD1. CDR1 KGHSH and CDR2 LQKENI come from the germline V gene. V lost 1 base, J lost 5 bases, and 4 bases stayed unmatched. CDR3 size: 16 residues. CDR3 protein: CASSPRTGGYTGELFF. Written as DNA, the CDR3 is TGTGCCAGCTCACCACGGACAGGGGGATATACCGGGGAGCTGTTTTTT.

This clone was found once. J is TRBJ1-1 and V is TRBV6-6, with D perhaps matching TRBD1 (6 bases). The germline V gene has CDR1 MNHNY and CDR2 SVGAGI (reference sequence). The CDR3 is 13 residues long. V shed 5 bases and J shed 0 bases, with 7 bases lying between them. CDR3 in DNA: TGTGCCAGCAGTGACAGGATGAACACTGAAGCTTTCTTT. This translates into CASSDRMNTEAFF.

Points on this clone: Other DNA sequences in this specimen translate into the identical CDR3. The rearrangement uses TRBV7-9 and TRBJ1-2; D unresolved. This CDR3 is built from 13 residues. The V end was cut by 3 bases, the J end by 5 bases, with 10 bases between. Germline CDR1 and CDR2: SEHNR and FQNEAQ (reference sequence). In nucleotides, the CDR3 is TGTGCCAGCAGCTTGGACGGCGGGTATGGCTACACCTTC. Translated: CASSLDGGYGYTF. The full variable domain, completed using reference TRBV7-9 and TRBJ1-2, is DTGVSQNPRHKITKRGQNVTFRCDPISEHNRLYWYRQTLGQGPEFLTYFQNEAQLEKSRLLSDRFSAERPKGSFSTLEIQRTEQGDSAMYLCASSLDGGYGYTFGSGTRLTVV.

The gene calls are TRBV10-3 and TRBJ2-3; no clear D. CDR1 and CDR2 from the germline V gene are ENHRY and SYGVKD. The CDR3 runs 15 residues. V gave up 0 bases and J gave up 0 bases, with 7 bases separating them. The CDR3 coding sequence is TGTGCCATCAGTGAGTCGACGACTAGCACAGATACGCAGTATTTT. Its protein is CAISESTTSTDTQYF.

The V and J genes are TRBV6-4 and TRBJ2-7, with D unclear. The germline CDR1 and CDR2 sequences are MRHNA and SNTAGT. V gave up 3 bases and J gave up 0 bases, with 6 bases separating them. CDR3 size: 13 residues. CDR3 in DNA: TGTGCCAGCAGTGAAGGGCCCTCCTACGAGCAGTACTTC. It codes for CASSEGPSYEQYF.

V is TRBV5-1 and J is TRBJ2-7, with unresolved D. The CDR3 totals 15 residues. V gave up 4 bases and J gave up 2 bases, with 16 bases separating them. Germline V gene sequence: CDR1 SGHRS, CDR2 YFSETQ. As DNA, the CDR3 is TGCGCCAGCAGCACCTCAGCCCGAGAACCCTACGAGCAGTACTTC. Amino acid sequence: CASSTSAREPYEQYF.

This clone was detected only once. The V and J genes are TRBV6-5 and TRBJ1-5; D ambiguous. The CDR3 sequence is 12 residues long. The V gene's germline CDR1 is MNHEY and CDR2 SVGAGI. V lost 5 bases to trimming and J lost 7 bases, with 9 bases between them. The CDR3 sequence: CASSPRGQPQHF. CDR3 sequence (DNA): TGTGCCAGCAGTCCCCGTGGACAGCCCCAGCATTTT.

This chain joins TRBV27 and TRBJ1-6, with no clear D. This CDR3 region has 13 residues. Germline-derived CDR1 and CDR2 are MNHEY and SMNVEV (reference sequence). Trimming removed 2 bases from V and 8 bases from J, with 7 bases in between. The CDR3 nucleotides are TGTGCCAGCAGTTTACAGCCCGATTCACCCCTCCACTTT. Encoded protein: CASSLQPDSPLHF.

This sequence joins TRBV18 and TRBJ1-4, with D possibly TRBD1 on 6 matching bases. V was cut by 2 bases and J by 7 bases, with 17 bases left in between. This CDR3 has 16 residues. Germline assignment: CDR1 KGHSH and CDR2 LQKENI. The CDR3 protein is CASSPFSPGAGEKLFF. The CDR3 nucleotides are TGTGCCAGCTCACCATTTTCGCCGGGGGCAGGTGAAAAACTGTTTTTT.

The chain is built from TRBV29-1 and TRBJ1-2; D might be TRBD1 (6 bases). V lost 0 bases and J 8 bases, leaving 19 bases between the germline ends. The CDR3 loop spans 15 amino acids. Germline V CDR1 and CDR2: SQVTM, ANQGSEA. The CDR3 DNA is TGCAGCGTTGAAGACCTAAATAGACAGGTTAGGGGCTACACCTTC. It yields the protein CSVEDLNRQVRGYTF.

The chain recombines TRBV2 with TRBJ2-5; D possibly corresponds to TRBD2 (5 bases). V dropped 3 bases and J dropped 7 bases, with 18 bases sitting between them. The CDR3 covers 15 residues. CDR1 SNHLY and CDR2 FYNNEI come from the germline V gene. The CDR3 region has the DNA TGTGCCAGCAGTGAGACTGGTTCGGGGAGATGGACCCAGTACTTC. Its translation is CASSETGSGRWTQYF.

The chain carries TRBV29-1 and TRBJ2-5; 8 bases fit TRBD2. CDR1 and CDR2 (germline): SQVTM, ANQGSEA. This CDR3 comprises 15 residues. Trimming took 5 bases from V and 5 from J; bases not matched to a gene: 13. The CDR3 bases are TGCAGCGTTCTGACCGGGGGGGCAATCGACGAGACCCAGTACTTC. This codes for CSVLTGGAIDETQYF.

The chain is built from TRBV7-9 and TRBJ2-7; D not certain. V was pared by 5 bases and J by 11 bases, with 13 bases between. CDR1 SEHNR and CDR2 FQNEAQ come from the germline V gene (reference sequence). The CDR3 loop spans 11 amino acids. CDR3 sequence (DNA): TGTGCCAGCAGCCCGGCCCAAAAGAAGTACTTC. This encodes CASSPAQKKYF.

J is TRBJ1-1 and V is TRBV2, with D perhaps TRBD1 (6 bases). With 4 bases removed from V and 7 bases from J, the gap between germline ends came to 19 bases. This CDR3 comprises 15 residues. In germline, CDR1 is SNHLY, CDR2 FYNNEI. Here the CDR3 reads CASSALGQPRGEAFF. As DNA, the CDR3 is TGTGCCAGCAGTGCGTTAGGACAGCCGCGCGGTGAAGCTTTCTTT.

The V and J genes are TRBV6-1 and TRBJ1-6, with a possible D match to TRBD1 (6 bases). This CDR3 is built from 15 residues. Germline-derived CDR1 and CDR2 are MNHNS and SASEGT. Trimming pared 5 bases from V and 7 bases from J, leaving 15 bases between. The chain's CDR3 is CASSSRTVGNSPLHF. In nucleotides, the CDR3 is TGTGCCAGCAGTTCCAGGACAGTAGGGAATTCACCCCTCCACTTT.

This clone has just a few counts. The V and J genes are TRBV7-9 and TRBJ1-1; no definite D call. The CDR3 is 12 amino acids. The germline gives CDR1 SEHNR, CDR2 FQNEAQ (reference sequence). The V gene lost 5 bases and the J gene lost 1 base, with 5 bases spanning the gap. The CDR3 DNA is TGTGCCAGCAGCAACGGGAACACTGAAGCTTTCTTT. Protein: CASSNGNTEAFF. The full variable domain, completed using reference TRBV7-9 and TRBJ1-1, is DTGVSQNPRHKITKRGQNVTFRCDPISEHNRLYWYRQTLGQGPEFLTYFQNEAQLEKSRLLSDRFSAERPKGSFSTLEIQRTEQGDSAMYLCASSNGNTEAFFGQGTRLTVV.

This clone turned up a few times. V gene TRBV27 combines with J gene TRBJ1-1, with TRBD1 matching over 7 bases. The trim removed 8 bases at V and 10 bases at J, leaving 13 bases unmatched. The CDR3 length is 13 residues. Germline values: CDR1 MNHEY, CDR2 SMNVEV (reference sequence). The CDR3 bases are TGTGCCAGCGGCCCGACAGGGAATCGACTAGCTTTCTTT. The encoded protein is CASGPTGNRLAFF.

The gene calls are TRBV9 and TRBJ2-1; 7 bases agree with TRBD2. Looked up from germline, CDR1 is SGDLS and CDR2 is YYNGEE. Unmatched junction bases numbered 3, after V lost 0 bases and J lost 0 bases. The CDR3 is 16 amino acids. The CDR3 region has the DNA TGTGCCAGCAGCGTAGGCGGGGGTCTCTCCTACAATGAGCAGTTCTTC. Protein: CASSVGGGLSYNEQFF.

As regards this clone: Relative to the germline gene, one junction end is altered; a read error may explain this. CDR3: CASSQQGPPISEAFF. The CDR3 coding sequence is TGTGCCAGCAGTCAACAGGGGCCGCCGATCTCTGAGGCTTTCTTT. The rearrangement joins TRBV6-6 to TRBJ1-1; TRBD1 agrees at 7 bases. The CDR3 spans 15 residues. Germline V lookup: CDR1 MNHNY, CDR2 SVGAGI (reference sequence).

A few counts support this clone. The V and J genes are TRBV11-2 and TRBJ1-1; D is unresolved. Germline CDR1 and CDR2: SGHAT and FQNNGV. V was pared by 6 bases and J by 1 base, with 9 bases between. The CDR3 totals 13 residues. The CDR3 loop is CASRSEPNTEAFF. CDR3 DNA: TGTGCCAGCAGGTCTGAGCCGAACACTGAAGCTTTCTTT.

V gene TRBV5-6 combines with J gene TRBJ1-1; D is unresolved. CDR1 is SGHDT, CDR2 YYEEEE, per germline. This CDR3 has 14 amino acids. Trimming took 4 bases from V and 0 from J, leaving 10 bases between them. The CDR3 sequence: CASSVVGVNTEAFF. The CDR3, as DNA: TGTGCCAGCAGCGTCGTTGGAGTGAACACTGAAGCTTTCTTT.